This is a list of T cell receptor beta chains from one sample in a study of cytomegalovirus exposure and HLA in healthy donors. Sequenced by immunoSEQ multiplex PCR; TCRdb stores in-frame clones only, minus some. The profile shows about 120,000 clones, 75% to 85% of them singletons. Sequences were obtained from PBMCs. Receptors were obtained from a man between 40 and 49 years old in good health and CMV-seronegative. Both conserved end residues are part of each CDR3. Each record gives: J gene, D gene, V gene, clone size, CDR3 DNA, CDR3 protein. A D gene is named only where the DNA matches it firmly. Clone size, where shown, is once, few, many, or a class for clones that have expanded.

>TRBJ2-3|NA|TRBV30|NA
TGTGCCTACTCTCAGGGAAACACAGATACGCAGTATTTT
CAYSQGNTDTQYF
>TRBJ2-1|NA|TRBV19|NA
TGTGCCAGTAGTCGGACATACTACAATGAGCAGTTCTTC
CASSRTYYNEQFF
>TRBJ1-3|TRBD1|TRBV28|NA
TGTGCCAGCAGTTTACCTATCGGACAGGGCATATGGTCTAACTCTGGAAACACCATATATTTT
CASSLPIGQGIWSNSGNTIYF
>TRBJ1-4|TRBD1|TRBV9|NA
TGTGCCAGCAGCGATGCAAGGGACAGGGTACGTGAAAAACTGTTTTTT
CASSDARDRVREKLFF
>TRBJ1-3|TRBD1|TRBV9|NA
TGTGCCAGCAGCGCCGTACAGGGGGGCGGAAACACCATATATTTT
CASSAVQGGGNTIYF
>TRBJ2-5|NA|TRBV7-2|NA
TGTGCCAGCGGCCTCAGGTCTATGCAGACCCAGTACTTC
CASGLRSMQTQYF
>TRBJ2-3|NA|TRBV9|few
TGTGCCAGCAGTCGAGACCCGGGTGCAGATACGCAGTATTTT
CASSRDPGADTQYF
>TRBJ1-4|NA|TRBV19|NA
TGTGCCAGCCGGGTGGGAGCAACTAATGAAAAACTGTTTTTT
CASRVGATNEKLFF
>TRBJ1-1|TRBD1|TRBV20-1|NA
TGCAGTGCTAAGGGGGCAATGGGAGCTTTCTTT
CSAKGAMGAFF
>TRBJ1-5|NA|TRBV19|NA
TGTGCCAGTAGTCGGGGCGGGGCTCAGCCCCAGCATTTT
CASSRGGAQPQHF
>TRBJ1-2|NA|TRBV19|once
TGTGCCAGTAGTGGCACGTATGGCTACACCTTC
CASSGTYGYTF
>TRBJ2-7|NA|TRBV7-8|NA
TGTGCCAGCAGGCTAGCCGGGGGCGAGCAGTACTTC
CASRLAGGEQYF
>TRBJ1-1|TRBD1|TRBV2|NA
TGTGCCAGCAGTCCTACGACAGGGGCCGCCGTATGGGCTTTCTTT
CASSPTTGAAVWAFF
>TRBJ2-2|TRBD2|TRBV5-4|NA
TGTGCCAGCAGACGACTAGCGGGGGACAACACCGGGGAGCTGTTTTTT
CASRRLAGDNTGELFF
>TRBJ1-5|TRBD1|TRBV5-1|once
TGCGCCAGCAGCTCCACAGGGGACCCCAATCAGCCCCAGCATTTT
CASSSTGDPNQPQHF
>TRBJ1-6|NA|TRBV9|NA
TGTGCCAGCAGCGGGGAAGGGGCAGGGTTTAGCTCCTATAATTCACCCCTCCACTTT
CASSGEGAGFSSYNSPLHF
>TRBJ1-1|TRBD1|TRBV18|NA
TGTGCCAGCGCAGGGGGTCTGAACACTGAAGCTTTCTTT
CASAGGLNTEAFF
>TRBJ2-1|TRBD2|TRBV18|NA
TGTGCCAGCTCACCACGGCAGGGCGGGGGGCTCGTTAACAATGAGCAGTTCTTC
CASSPRQGGGLVNNEQFF
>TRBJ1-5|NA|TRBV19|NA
TGTGCCAGTAGTACTACCAGGGGCTTTCAGCCCCAGCATTTT
CASSTTRGFQPQHF
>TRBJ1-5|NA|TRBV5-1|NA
TGCGCCAGCAGCTTGGGGTCAGGTCAGCCCCAGCATTTT
CASSLGSGQPQHF
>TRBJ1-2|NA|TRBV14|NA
TGTGCCAGCAGCCCAGGCCCCTATGGCTACACCTTC
CASSPGPYGYTF
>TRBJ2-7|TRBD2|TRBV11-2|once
TGTGCCAGCAGCTTAGTGCGGGGGGCCTCCTACGAGCAGTACTTC
CASSLVRGASYEQYF
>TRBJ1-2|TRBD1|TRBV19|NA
TGTGCCAGTAGTATACAGGGGGTGAACTATGGCTACACCTTC
CASSIQGVNYGYTF
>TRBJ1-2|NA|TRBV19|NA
TGTGCCACCTATGCCAACTATGGCTACACCTTC
CATYANYGYTF
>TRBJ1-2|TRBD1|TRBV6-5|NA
TGTGCCAGCAGCTACTTCCTCTGGGACAGCGGCTACACCTTC
CASSYFLWDSGYTF
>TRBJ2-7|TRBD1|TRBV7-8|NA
TGTGCCAGCAGCTTATTTTCCGGGACAGTCTCCTACGAGCAGTACTTC
CASSLFSGTVSYEQYF
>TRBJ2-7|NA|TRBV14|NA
TGTGCCAGCAGCCAAGTTCGGGGATCGGGAGAGCAGTACTTC
CASSQVRGSGEQYF
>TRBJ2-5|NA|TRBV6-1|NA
TGTGCCAGCAGTGATCTTCAGGGGGCGGGAGAGCAGTACTTC
CASSDLQGAGEQYF
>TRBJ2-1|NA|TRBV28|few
TGTGCCAGCAGTTCGGCCGCGGGTGGCTCCTACAATGAGCAGTTCTTC
CASSSAAGGSYNEQFF
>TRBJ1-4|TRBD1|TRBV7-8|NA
TGTGCCAGCAGCTTAGGCGGGACAGGGGAAGTTCTGTTTTTT
CASSLGGTGEVLFF
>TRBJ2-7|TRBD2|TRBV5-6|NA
TGTGCCAGCAGCTGGTGGACTAGCGGGACCTACGAGCAGTACTTC
CASSWWTSGTYEQYF
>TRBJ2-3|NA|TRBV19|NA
TGTGCCAGTAGCCCAAACACAGATACGCAGTATTTT
CASSPNTDTQYF
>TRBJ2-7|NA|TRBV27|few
TGTGCCAGCAGTTTAATGGGAGCCCAAATCTACGAGCAGTACTTC
CASSLMGAQIYEQYF
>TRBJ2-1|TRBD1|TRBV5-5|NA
TGTGCCAGCAGCGGTGGACAGGGGAGGAACAATGAGCAGTTCTTC
CASSGGQGRNNEQFF
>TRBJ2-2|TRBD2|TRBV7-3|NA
TGTGCCAGCAGCTTAACCCAAGCGGGGAGCACCGGGGAGCTGTTTTTT
CASSLTQAGSTGELFF
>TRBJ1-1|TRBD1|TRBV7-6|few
TGTGCCAGCAGCGAGGGACAGGGCAACACTGAAGCTTTCTTT
CASSEGQGNTEAFF
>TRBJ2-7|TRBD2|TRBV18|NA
TGTGCCAGCTCACCACCGGGCGGGAGATACGAGCAGTACTTC
CASSPPGGRYEQYF
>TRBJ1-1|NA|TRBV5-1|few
TGCGCGACCCGAGGTGGGTTGACCCTGAACACTGAAGCTTTCTTT
CATRGGLTLNTEAFF
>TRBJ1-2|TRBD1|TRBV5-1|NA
TGCGCCAGCAGCCCGGGACAGGGGTCGATTGGCTACACCTTC
CASSPGQGSIGYTF
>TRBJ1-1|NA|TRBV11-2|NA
TGTGCCAGCAGCACAAACGGGGGGCGAGCCACTGAAGCTTTCTTT
CASSTNGGRATEAFF
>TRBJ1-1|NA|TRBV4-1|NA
TGCGCCAGCAGCCGTCAACCGAGAACGGGAGGGCTGAACACTGAAGCTTTCTTT
CASSRQPRTGGLNTEAFF
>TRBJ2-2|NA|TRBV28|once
TGTGCCAGCAGGCCACCGGTCACCGGGGAGCTGTTTTTT
CASRPPVTGELFF
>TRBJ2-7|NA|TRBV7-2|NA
TGTGCCAGCTCCGGGACACCCTACGAGCAGTACTTC
CASSGTPYEQYF